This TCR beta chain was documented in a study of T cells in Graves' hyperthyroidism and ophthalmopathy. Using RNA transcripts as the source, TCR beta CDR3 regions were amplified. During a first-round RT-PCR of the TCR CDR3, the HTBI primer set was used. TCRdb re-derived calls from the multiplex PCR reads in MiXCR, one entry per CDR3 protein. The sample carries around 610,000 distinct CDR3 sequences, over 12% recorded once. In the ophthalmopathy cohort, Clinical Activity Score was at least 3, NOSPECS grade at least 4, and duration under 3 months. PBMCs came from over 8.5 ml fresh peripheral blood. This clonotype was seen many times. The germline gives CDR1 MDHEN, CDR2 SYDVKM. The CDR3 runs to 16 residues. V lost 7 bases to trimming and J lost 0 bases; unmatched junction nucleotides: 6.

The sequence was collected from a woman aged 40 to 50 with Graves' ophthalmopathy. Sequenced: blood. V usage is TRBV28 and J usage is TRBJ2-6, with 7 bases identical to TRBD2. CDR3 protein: CASKKGLFSGANVLTF. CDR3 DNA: TGTGCCAGCAAGAAGGGACTATTCTCTGGGGCCAACGTCCTGACTTTC.